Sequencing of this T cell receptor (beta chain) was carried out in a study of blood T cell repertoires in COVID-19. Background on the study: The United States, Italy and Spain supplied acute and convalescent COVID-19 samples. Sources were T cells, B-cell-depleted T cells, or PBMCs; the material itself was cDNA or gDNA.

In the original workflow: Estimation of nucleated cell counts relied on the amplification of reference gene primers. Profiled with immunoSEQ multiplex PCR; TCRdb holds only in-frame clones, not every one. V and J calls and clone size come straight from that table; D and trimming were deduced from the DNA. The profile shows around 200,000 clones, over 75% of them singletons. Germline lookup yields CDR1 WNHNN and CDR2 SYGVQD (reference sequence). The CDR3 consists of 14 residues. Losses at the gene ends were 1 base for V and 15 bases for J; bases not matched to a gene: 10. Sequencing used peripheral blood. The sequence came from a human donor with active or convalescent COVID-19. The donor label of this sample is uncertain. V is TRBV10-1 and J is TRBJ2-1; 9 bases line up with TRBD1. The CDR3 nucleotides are TGCGCCAGCAGTGAGTTTGGACAGGGGCAAGTACCGTTCTTC. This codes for CASSEFGQGQVPFF.